This entry lists 30 T cell receptor beta chains sequenced from one sample in a study of early T cells in non-severe SARS-CoV-2 infection. TCRdb re-called the 5' RACE reads with MiXCR, one entry per CDR3 protein. This sample has 35,000 to 45,000 distinct CDR3 sequences, with roughly 5% found just once. Sequenced: whole blood. The source of these receptors is an adult who was a healthcare worker with PCR-confirmed SARS-CoV-2 infection or an uninfected control (not recorded which).

This clonotype was detected only a few times. The J gene is TRBJ1-1, the V gene TRBV5-5; D remains unclear. The germline V and J ends were trimmed by 7 bases and 1 base, with 11 bases remaining between them. Germline V lookup: CDR1 SGHKS, CDR2 YYEKEE (reference sequence). The CDR3 has 13 amino acids. CDR3 loop: CASGLQSNTEAFF. CDR3 DNA sequence: TGTGCCAGCGGACTCCAGTCGAACACTGAAGCTTTCTTT.

This clonotype was counted only a few times. This chain links TRBV7-9 with TRBJ1-2, with D unresolved. Germline V gives CDR1 SEHNR, CDR2 FQNEAQ (reference sequence). CDR3 length equals 14 residues. V lost 6 bases to trimming and J lost 4 bases, with 15 bases between them. The CDR3 loop reads CASSSGSSSYGYTF. In nucleotides, the CDR3 is TGTGCCAGCAGTTCAGGCTCCTCTTCCTATGGCTACACCTTC.

This clonotype was recorded at least ten times. The CDR3 protein is CAWSDKSSYNSPLHF. The CDR3 DNA is TGTGCCTGGAGTGACAAGAGCTCCTATAATTCACCCCTCCACTTT. The chain joins TRBV30 to TRBJ1-6; no reliable D call. Germline CDR1 reads GTSNPN; CDR2 reads SVGIG (reference sequence). The CDR3 runs 15 residues. V lost 1 base to trimming and J lost 0 bases, with 7 bases between them. Variable domain in full (rest from reference TRBV30 and TRBJ1-6): SQTIHQWPATLVQPVGSPLSLECTVEGTSNPNLYWYRQAAGRGLQLLFYSVGIGQISSEVPQNLSASRPQDRQFILSSKKLLLSDSGFYLCAWSDKSSYNSPLHFGNGTRLTVT.

This clonotype was observed a few times. The chain couples TRBV6-6 to TRBJ2-2, with TRBD2 matching over 9 bases. The CDR3 spans 16 residues. The ends lost 1 base at V and 2 bases at J; junction bases unmatched: 2. CDR1 is MNHNY and CDR2 is SVGAGI in the germline V gene (reference sequence). The CDR3 DNA reads as TGTGCCAGCAGTTACTTACTAGCGGGCAACACCGGGGAGCTGTTTTTT. Its translation is CASSYLLAGNTGELFF.

There are a few counts of this clonotype. The chain combines TRBV9 with TRBJ2-7; TRBD1 matches 9 bases. Germline CDR1 is SGDLS and CDR2 is YYNGEE. Unmatched junction bases numbered 11, after V lost 5 bases and J lost 2 bases. The CDR3 totals 16 residues. The CDR3 sequence is CASSRGGTGTAYEQYF. CDR3 sequence (DNA): TGTGCCAGCAGTAGGGGGGGGACAGGGACCGCCTACGAGCAGTACTTC.

This clonotype was observed at least ten times. The genes are TRBV30 and TRBJ1-3; D gene uncertain. Per germline, CDR1 GTSNPN and CDR2 SVGIG (reference sequence). There are 14 residues in the CDR3. Trimming shortened V by 4 bases and J by 4 bases, and 14 bases separated the two germline ends. The CDR3 reads CAWMTEWGGNTIYF. CDR3 nucleotides: TGTGCCTGGATGACGGAGTGGGGAGGAAACACCATATATTTT.

The chain is built from TRBV12-3 or TRBV12-4 and TRBJ1-6; 9 positions match TRBD1. Trimming cost V 6 bases and J 10 bases; bases outside gene matches: 4. The CDR3 has 13 amino acids. The CDR3 sequence: CASRGTGRSPLHF. The CDR3 coding sequence is TGTGCCAGCAGGGGGACAGGGCGATCACCCCTCCACTTT.

This clonotype was seen many times. The rearrangement links TRBV25-1 to TRBJ1-2, with D hard to call. The CDR3 is 11 amino acids. V shed 3 bases and J shed 7 bases, with 6 bases lying between them. Germline lookup yields CDR1 MGHDK and CDR2 SYGVNS. CDR3: CASSDMTGYTF. The CDR3 DNA sequence: TGTGCCAGCAGTGATATGACTGGCTACACCTTC.

This clonotype showed up many times. The V and J genes are TRBV15 and TRBJ2-5; 11 bases fit TRBD2. The CDR3 consists of 14 residues. Germline values: CDR1 LNHNV, CDR2 YYDKDF (reference sequence). J gave up 0 bases and V 8 bases, and 2 bases lay outside the gene matches. The chain's CDR3 is CATRGLADQETQYF. The CDR3, as DNA: TGTGCCACCCGGGGACTAGCGGACCAAGAGACCCAGTACTTC.

Many counts were recorded for this clonotype. CDR3: CASSLVQWSNYGYTF. As DNA, the CDR3 is TGTGCCAGCAGCTTGGTACAGTGGTCTAACTATGGCTACACCTTC. The chain links TRBV5-5 to TRBJ1-2; D gene uncertain. CDR1 and CDR2 from the germline V gene are SGHKS and YYEKEE (reference sequence). The CDR3 has 15 amino acids. Trimming removed 0 bases at V and 0 bases at J, with 9 bases between.

This clonotype is categorized as medium-sized. V and J are TRBV7-2 and TRBJ2-1; TRBD2 aligns across 8 bases. CDR3 length: 11 amino acids. Germline lookup yields CDR1 SGHTA and CDR2 FQGNSA. With V trimmed by 4 bases and J by 15 bases, 5 bases remained unmatched. Here the CDR3 reads CASSWGLVPFF. Written as DNA, the CDR3 is TGTGCCAGCAGCTGGGGACTAGTGCCGTTCTTC.

This clonotype was seen a handful of times. The rearrangement uses TRBV21-1 and TRBJ2-7; the D call in the table, TRBD1, was not verified against the DNA. TRBV21-1 is described as a pseudogene. The CDR3 is made up of 14 amino acids. CDR3 sequence: CASSTRQGGLEQYF. The CDR3 region has the DNA TGTGCCAGCAGCACGAGGCAGGGGGGTTTGGAGCAGTACTTC.

At least ten counts were recorded for this clonotype. This chain connects TRBV7-3 to TRBJ2-2, with D perhaps TRBD2 (6 bases). Per the germline V gene, CDR1 is SGHTA and CDR2 is FQGTGA. The CDR3 has 15 amino acids. Trimming removed 6 bases at V and 3 bases at J, with 14 bases between. CDR3 nucleotide sequence: TGTGCCAGCAGTTCAGCGGGTCGGGACACCGGGGAGCTGTTTTTT. As protein: CASSSAGRDTGELFF.

V usage is TRBV20-1 and J usage is TRBJ2-5; possibly TRBD1 or TRBD2 for D (5 bases each). Germline V gene sequence: CDR1 DFQATT, CDR2 SNEGSKA (reference sequence). CDR3 length equals 14 residues. Trimming removed 1 base at V and 3 bases at J, with 12 bases between. The CDR3 bases are TGCAGTGCTAGAGCCGCCGGGACGAAAGAGACCCAGTACTTC. This sequence encodes CSARAAGTKETQYF.

This clonotype was picked up many times. This chain links TRBV18 with TRBJ1-2, with D unclear. V lost 3 bases and J 0 bases, leaving 20 bases between the germline ends. Germline V gives CDR1 KGHSH, CDR2 LQKENI. The CDR3 runs 18 residues. CDR3 region: CASSPSMKMEGTNYGYTF. In DNA, the CDR3 is TGTGCCAGCTCACCCTCGATGAAGATGGAGGGCACTAACTATGGCTACACCTTC.

This clonotype was counted between two and nine times. The gene calls are TRBV5-1 and TRBJ2-6; 8 bases align to TRBD1. The CDR3 sequence is 21 residues long. V shed 1 base and J 1 base; nucleotides not matched to a gene: 16. Per the germline V gene, CDR1 is SGHRS and CDR2 is YFSETQ. CDR3 sequence: CASSLPRTGTGPLSGANVLTF. The CDR3 bases are TGCGCCAGCAGCTTGCCACGTACCGGGACAGGACCATTATCTGGGGCCAACGTCCTGACTTTC.

This clonotype has a count of ten or more. The rearrangement joins TRBV11-2 to TRBJ1-1; D not resolved. V lost 2 bases, J lost 5 bases, and 6 bases lay in between. Germline V gene data show CDR1 as SGHAT and CDR2 as FQNNGV. This CDR3 has 12 residues. The CDR3 is CASSLIGTEAFF. Here the CDR3 DNA reads TGTGCCAGCAGCTTAATCGGGACTGAAGCTTTCTTT.

In its sample, this clonotype was seen many times. The chain combines TRBV7-2 with TRBJ2-7; no firm D call. V lost 2 bases, J lost 6 bases, and 8 bases lay in between. CDR1 is SGHTA and CDR2 is FQGNSA in the germline V gene. There are 12 residues in the CDR3. The CDR3 DNA follows: TGTGCCAGCAGCTTATCGGCTGCCGAGCAGTACTTC. Amino acid sequence: CASSLSAAEQYF.

This clonotype has at least ten counts. This chain joins TRBV9 and TRBJ2-1; D not resolved. CDR3 length equals 15 residues. Germline V lookup: CDR1 SGDLS, CDR2 YYNGEE. Trimming took off 0 bases at V and 2 bases at J, with 9 bases between the two ends. This CDR3 reads CASSVGVGTYNEQFF. The CDR3 DNA is TGTGCCAGCAGCGTAGGAGTAGGGACCTACAATGAGCAGTTCTTC.

The chain employs TRBV11-2 and TRBJ2-3; tentative D call: TRBD1 (6 bases). Germline V gene sequence: CDR1 SGHAT, CDR2 FQNNGV. Trimming removed 4 bases from V and 6 bases from J, with 11 bases in between. The CDR3 is made up of 13 amino acids. The CDR3 sequence is CASSWTDLDTQYF. In DNA, the CDR3 is TGTGCCAGCAGCTGGACAGACTTGGATACGCAGTATTTT. Full variable domain (missing parts from reference TRBV11-2 and TRBJ2-3): EAGVAQSPRYKIIEKRQSVAFWCNPISGHATLYWYQQILGQGPKLLIQFQNNGVVDDSQLPKDRFSAERLKGVDSTLKIQPAKLEDSAVYLCASSWTDLDTQYFGPGTRLTVL.

This clonotype has just a few counts. The chain links TRBV2 to TRBJ2-3; 8 bases are a match to TRBD2. There are 13 residues in the CDR3. Germline V CDR1 and CDR2: SNHLY, FYNNEI. Germline trimming cut 9 bases from V and 9 bases from J; bases unmatched to any gene: 11. CDR3 loop: CASGGLVSGTQYF. The CDR3 DNA sequence: TGTGCCAGTGGGGGACTAGTCTCCGGGACGCAGTATTTT.

This chain links TRBV11-3 with TRBJ2-3; 12 bases map to TRBD1. CDR1 and CDR2 from the germline V gene are SGHNT and YENEEA. Trimming at V came to 5 bases and at J to 5 bases, leaving 8 bases not matched to a gene. The CDR3 covers 16 residues. As DNA, the CDR3 is TGTGCCAGCAGCCCAGGGACAGGGGGCCAGGGAGATACGCAGTATTTT. This encodes CASSPGTGGQGDTQYF. The full variable domain, in which reference TRBV11-3 and TRBJ2-3 provide the parts outside the CDR3, is EAGVVQSPRYKIIEKKQPVAFWCNPISGHNTLYWYLQNLGQGPELLIRYENEEAVDDSQLPKDRFSAERLKGVDSTLKIQPAELGDSAVYLCASSPGTGGQGDTQYFGPGTRLTVL.

In this sample, this clonotype turned up many times. J is TRBJ2-7 and V is TRBV5-4, with D tentatively TRBD1 (6 bases). Trimming took 3 bases from V and 3 from J, leaving 7 bases between them. The CDR3 totals 12 residues. Germline V gene data show CDR1 as SGHNT and CDR2 as YYREEE (reference sequence). The CDR3 DNA reads TGTGCCAGCAGCTCGGACAGCTACGAGCAGTACTTC. Its protein product is CASSSDSYEQYF.

This clonotype was picked up many times. The rearrangement uses TRBV10-3 and TRBJ1-1; a possible D gene is TRBD1 (6 bases). The germline CDR1 and CDR2 sequences are ENHRY and SYGVKD. Trimming left V 5 bases short and J 4 bases short, with 11 bases between. CDR3 size: 13 residues. The CDR3 loop is CAISLGGTTEAFF. CDR3 sequence (DNA): TGTGCCATCAGTCTAGGGGGTACCACTGAAGCTTTCTTT.

This clonotype was observed many times. V gene TRBV12-5 combines with J gene TRBJ1-1; 7 bases map to TRBD1. Germline CDR1 and CDR2: LGHNT and FRNRAP. After removal of 2 bases from V and 7 bases from J, the junction contained 10 bases not matched to a gene. This CDR3 has 15 amino acids. CDR3 in amino acids: CASGLQGGWWNEAFF. In DNA, the CDR3 is TGTGCTAGTGGTTTGCAGGGGGGTTGGTGGAATGAAGCTTTCTTT.

This clonotype was picked up many times. This chain connects TRBV27 to TRBJ2-5; D gene ambiguous. The V end lost 5 bases, the J end lost 7 bases, and 14 bases lay between the germline ends. This CDR3 comprises 13 residues. Per the germline V gene, CDR1 is MNHEY and CDR2 is SMNVEV (reference sequence). CDR3 loop: CASSPGPRATQYF. CDR3 sequence (DNA): TGTGCCAGCAGTCCGGGCCCTAGGGCGACCCAGTACTTC.

Ten or more counts support this clonotype. The chain recombines TRBV14 with TRBJ2-5, with a tentative D call TRBD2 (5 bases). The germline V and J ends were trimmed by 4 bases and 5 bases, with 14 bases remaining between them. The CDR3 is made up of 14 amino acids. Germline-derived CDR1 and CDR2 are SGHDN and FVKESK. CDR3 region: CASSPAAWEETQYF. The CDR3 DNA reads TGTGCCAGCAGCCCGGCGGCGTGGGAGGAGACCCAGTACTTC.

This chain connects TRBV5-4 to TRBJ2-2; the D gene is possibly TRBD2 (6 bases). Germline lookup yields CDR1 SGHNT and CDR2 YYREEE (reference sequence). V was trimmed by 0 bases and J by 4 bases, leaving 10 bases between them. The CDR3 runs to 15 residues. CDR3 region: CASSLAGRGTGELFF. In DNA, the CDR3 is TGTGCCAGCAGCTTGGCGGGGCGGGGCACCGGGGAGCTGTTTTTT. The whole variable domain, filled in from reference TRBV5-4 and TRBJ2-2, reads ETGVTQSPTHLIKTRGQQVTLRCSSQSGHNTVSWYQQALGQGPQFIFQYYREEENGRGNFPPRFSGLQFPNYSSELNVNALELDDSALYLCASSLAGRGTGELFFGEGSRLTVL.

This clonotype was detected ten times or more. This chain uses TRBV7-9 with TRBJ1-4, with TRBD1 matching over 7 bases. With 7 bases clipped from V and 1 base from J, the junction kept 3 bases outside the gene matches. The CDR3 is made up of 14 amino acids. Germline V CDR1 and CDR2: SEHNR, FQNEAQ (reference sequence). The CDR3 coding sequence is TGTGCCAGCACCGACAGGGTAACTAATGAAAAACTGTTTTTT. Its protein is CASTDRVTNEKLFF.

This clonotype was counted a few times. The genes are TRBV7-9 and TRBJ1-4; TRBD1 matches 7 bases. V shed 1 base, J shed 6 bases, and the junction held 2 bases outside the gene matches. Germline V gene sequence: CDR1 SEHNR, CDR2 FQNEAQ (reference sequence). CDR3 length: 14 residues. As DNA, the CDR3 is TGTGCCAGCAGCTTAGGTCAGGGGGATGAAAAACTGTTTTTT. It encodes CASSLGQGDEKLFF.